The rows below give T cell receptor beta chains drawn from one sample of a study of CXCR3-negative and CXCR3-positive naive CD8 T cells. TCRdb reprocessed the 5' RACE reads, with one entry per CDR3 protein and no DNA. The sample table includes about 98,000 distinct CDR3 sequences. The material sequenced was naive CXCR3+ CD8+ T cells from blood. The receptors here all came from a human donor in good health. Some clones in this sample may be carry-over from other donors' samples. The CDR3 runs from the conserved cysteine through the conserved F or W.

V	J	CDR3
TRBV4-3	TRBJ2-1	CASSQTSFSCNEQFF
TRBV20-1	TRBJ2-7	CSARDTDYEQYF
TRBV15	TRBJ1-5	CATSRGVLPQHF
TRBV6-2/TRBV6-3	TRBJ1-4	CASSRPTGEATNEKLFF
TRBV19	TRBJ2-5	CASSPGGGWEETQYF
TRBV7-2	TRBJ2-1	CASSLWLHHSYNEQFF
TRBV7-8	TRBJ1-5	CASSLRSWTGGNQPQHF
TRBV5-4	TRBJ1-1	CASSFGEGLGTEAFF
TRBV5-1	TRBJ2-7	CASSGESSYEQYF
TRBV4-3	TRBJ1-1	CASSQFGRVNTEAFF
TRBV7-8	TRBJ2-7	CASSLGAGTGVEQYF
TRBV19	TRBJ2-1	CASRIQGGSSYNEQFF
TRBV7-9	TRBJ2-7	CASGGTSGSSYEQYF
TRBV9	TRBJ2-5	CASSVATGRETQYF
TRBV30	TRBJ2-2	CAWEEGAAGELFF
TRBV6-2/TRBV6-3	TRBJ2-1	CASSYRRDGNNEQFF
TRBV28	TRBJ2-7	CASKMTGASYERYF
TRBV6-5	TRBJ1-6	CASSYLVDYNSPLHF
TRBV9	TRBJ2-1	CASRAEPGGAYNEQFF
TRBV7-2	TRBJ1-2	CASSLGSYGYTF
TRBV12-3/TRBV12-4	TRBJ2-7	CASSSPTGLYEQYF
TRBV20-1	TRBJ2-7	CSASLAFEQYF
TRBV2	TRBJ1-1	CASSDGRVSTEAFF
TRBV28	TRBJ2-1	CASSSWRGDYNEQFF
TRBV20-1	TRBJ1-1	CSASYVDIDRVNTEAFF
TRBV21-1	TRBJ1-5	CASSKEETFPSNQPQHF
TRBV9	TRBJ1-6	CASSVIEVDSPLHF
TRBV6-2/TRBV6-3	TRBJ2-1	CASGYTAPPYNEQFF
TRBV19	TRBJ2-5	CASSIVPGTKETQYF
TRBV7-9	TRBJ1-4	CASTLDGTATNEKLFF
TRBV29-1	TRBJ2-2	CSVGDSGQGARKLFF
TRBV5-4	TRBJ2-3	CASSPQASGGAGIEHTQYF
TRBV5-1	TRBJ1-6	CASSEKEPSSYNSPLHF
TRBV7-9	TRBJ2-7	CASSGGTRVYEQYF
TRBV28	TRBJ2-3	CASSPRAEGLGTDTQYF
TRBV29-1	TRBJ2-7	CSVELNYEQYF
TRBV20-1	TRBJ2-5	CSAREPALDPETQYF
TRBV20-1	TRBJ2-7	CSARVDSRSYEQYF
TRBV29-1	TRBJ2-7	CSVEHRGSSYEQYF
TRBV9	TRBJ1-5	CASSGGQGGQPQHF
TRBV7-9	TRBJ2-6	CASTGAGANVLTF
TRBV20-1	TRBJ1-2	CSAPGGTDYGYTF
TRBV29-1	TRBJ2-2	CSVETGANTGELFF
TRBV4-1	TRBJ2-2	CASSQPLANTGELFF
TRBV28	TRBJ2-7	CASSRRGRTAYEQYF
TRBV20-1	TRBJ2-1	CSAEGTGYYNEQFF
TRBV3-1	TRBJ2-7	CASSRQYFQRRYEQYF
TRBV28	TRBJ1-6	CASPRAREFCNSPLHF
TRBV29-1	TRBJ2-2	CSVVSAGENTGELFF
TRBV5-1	TRBJ2-2	CASSLYSGDITGELFF